The entry below describes one T cell receptor (beta chain). The record originates from a study of blood T cell repertoires in COVID-19. The CDR3 is made up of 13 amino acids. The V gene's germline CDR1 is ENHRY and CDR2 SYGVKD. V lost 2 bases, J lost 3 bases, and 6 bases lay in between. Assay: immunoSEQ multiplex PCR; the TCRdb copy retains only in-frame clones and omits some. Of approximately 35,000 clones listed, roughly 85% are singletons. This receptor was obtained from an elderly man with active COVID-19. The sample consisted of peripheral blood. V and J are TRBV10-3 and TRBJ2-3; tentative D call: TRBD2 (6 bases). The CDR3 DNA is TGTGCCATCAGTGAGCGGGGGACAGATACGCAGTATTTT. This codes for CAISERGTDTQYF.